The clone carrying this T cell receptor (beta chain) was seen at least ten times. Antigen: not known. This specimen belongs to a study of T cells in Graves' hyperthyroidism and ophthalmopathy. Across 18 months, stable Graves' hyperthyroidism was marked by no progression to ophthalmopathy. Diagnoses used clinical symptoms, serum thyroxine and TRAb, thyroid ultrasound and orbital computed tomography. Study findings and constraints: A model built on 13 V-J features separated ophthalmopathy from stable hyperthyroidism. Clonotypes that were expanded in thyroid above 0.001 mostly appeared in blood too.

RNA transcripts served as the template for amplifying TCR beta CDR3 regions. Primed by the HTBI set, a first-round RT-PCR was run on the TCR CDR3. In TCRdb, the multiplex PCR reads were re-called with MiXCR into one record per CDR3 protein. Among 560,000 or so distinct CDR3 sequences listed, under 60% were seen once. The CDR3 consists of 15 residues. Trimming shortened V by 0 bases and J by 3 bases, and 11 bases separated the two germline ends. Germline CDR1 and CDR2: LNHDA and SQIVND (reference sequence). What was sequenced was peripheral blood or thyroid tissue (not recorded which). The receptor's source is a young woman with Graves' hyperthyroidism. This chain connects TRBV19 to TRBJ2-5; tentative D call: TRBD1 (5 bases). CDR3: CASSIDFQGEETQYF. The DNA for the CDR3 is TGTGCCAGTAGTATAGACTTCCAGGGTGAAGAGACCCAGTACTTC.